The sample holds a few counts of the clone carrying this T cell receptor beta chain. Amplification used 60 Vbeta primers and 13 Jbeta primers. Repertoires were generated with immunoSEQ multiplex PCR, while TCRdb's copy carries only in-frame clones and drops some. This sample has about 160,000 clones; around 80% occur once, and the top ten carry about 7.7%. J was trimmed by 0 bases and V by 0 bases; bases with no gene match: 5. Germline V gene lookup returns CDR1 LGHNA and CDR2 YNFKEQ. This CDR3 is 17 amino acids long. The record originates from a study of cytomegalovirus exposure and HLA in healthy donors.

Material for sequencing was PBMCs. The chain combines TRBV4-2 with TRBJ1-3, with 7 bases fitting TRBD1. The receptor comes from a woman aged 25 to 39 in good health and CMV-seropositive. CDR3 amino acids: CASSQDPTGSSGNTIYF. The CDR3 DNA reads TGTGCCAGCAGCCAAGATCCGACAGGGAGCTCTGGAAACACCATATATTTT.